Below, 29 T cell receptor beta chains from the same sample are listed, as sequenced in a study of post-analysis software for immune sequencing data. Overall study findings and caveats: In patients, TRBV5-6, TRBV5-1 and TRBV20-1 belonged to four or five TRBV segments found more frequently than in controls.

Included in the TCR beta cDNA libraries were unique molecular identifiers. MiXCR, applied by TCRdb to the PCR reads, yields one record per CDR3 protein. Of almost 700,000 distinct CDR3 sequences in the sample, about 60% were seen once. These receptors lack a known antigen. Specimen: blood. All receptors come from a girl aged 2 to 10 with multiple sclerosis.

This sequence joins TRBV4-1 and TRBJ1-1, with D tentatively TRBD1 (6 bases). Germline-derived CDR1 and CDR2 are MGHRA and YSYEKL. Trimming stripped 4 bases from V and 5 bases from J, with 17 bases between. The CDR3 totals 15 residues. The DNA for the CDR3 is TGCGCCAGCAGCCGATCCACCTCAGGGGATACTGAAGCTTTCTTT. It codes for CASSRSTSGDTEAFF.

The sample holds a few counts of this clonotype. V is TRBV9 and J is TRBJ2-1, with D perhaps matching TRBD2 (7 bases). This CDR3 contains 15 residues. Trimming removed 4 bases at V and 3 bases at J, with 14 bases between. The V gene's germline CDR1 is SGDLS and CDR2 YYNGEE. The CDR3 DNA follows: TGTGCCAGCAGCCCCGGGGGGCCCGTCTACAATGAGCAGTTCTTC. It codes for CASSPGGPVYNEQFF.

This clonotype has more than one count but fewer than ten. Germline and junction disagree at one end, which may indicate a read error. This chain links TRBV7-7 with TRBJ2-1, with TRBD2 matching over 8 bases. Germline-derived CDR1 and CDR2 are SSHAT and FNYEAQ (reference sequence). This CDR3 comprises 14 residues. As DNA, the CDR3 is TGTGCTAGCAGCTTGGGACTAGGTGCGGATGAGCAGTTCTTC. Its protein is CASSLGLGADEQFF. Looking up the rest from reference TRBV7-7 and TRBJ2-1 gives the full variable domain: GAGVSQSPRYKVTKRGQDVTLRCDPISSHATLYWYQQALGQGPEFLTYFNYEAQPDKSGLPSDRFSAERPEGSISTLTIQRTEQRDSAMYRCASSLGLGADEQFFGPGTRLTVL.

This clonotype was counted only a few times. This chain links TRBV7-6 with TRBJ2-1; D remains ambiguous. This CDR3 is built from 15 residues. V was clipped by 5 bases and J by 0 bases, with 11 bases between them. Germline lookup yields CDR1 SGHVS and CDR2 FNYEAQ. CDR3 sequence reads: CASSPRGGSYNEQFF. CDR3 sequence (DNA): TGTGCCAGCAGCCCACGCGGCGGCTCCTACAATGAGCAGTTCTTC.

The rearrangement uses TRBV24-1 and TRBJ2-7; no reliable D call. This CDR3 region has 12 residues. Germline loops: CDR1 KGHDR, CDR2 SFDVKD. The V gene lost 5 bases and the J gene lost 3 bases, with 7 bases spanning the gap. For the CDR3, the DNA is TGTGCCACCAGTGCCGGCTACTACGAGCAGTACTTC. Translating it yields CATSAGYYEQYF.

The chain employs TRBV6-1 and TRBJ2-1; 11 bases match TRBD2. CDR1 MNHNS and CDR2 SASEGT come from the germline V gene. This CDR3 is built from 16 residues. The V gene end was trimmed by 6 bases and the J gene end by 6 bases; junction bases not matched to a gene: 10. In nucleotides, the CDR3 is TGTGCCAGCAGGTTTCTAGCGGGAGGCTCTCGCAATGAGCAGTTCTTC. This translates into CASRFLAGGSRNEQFF.

In its sample, this clonotype was seen once. The J gene is TRBJ2-3, the V gene TRBV11-2, with 7 bases aligning to TRBD2. The length of the CDR3 is 18 residues. Germline CDR1 and CDR2: SGHAT and FQNNGV. The trim removed 4 bases at V and 6 bases at J, leaving 19 bases unmatched. For the CDR3, the DNA is TGTGCCAGCAGCTCACCGGTGGGGAGCGGGAATGGGAGTGATACGCAGTATTTT. Translation gives CASSSPVGSGNGSDTQYF.

DNA for the CDR3: TGCAGTGCTAGAGTAAGGACAAAGGTCAATGGCTACACCTTC. It yields the protein CSARVRTKVNGYTF. The chain links TRBV20-1 to TRBJ1-2, with D possibly being TRBD1 (5 bases). The CDR3 sequence is 14 residues long. Germline CDR1 is DFQATT and CDR2 is SNEGSKA (reference sequence). The germline V and J ends were trimmed by 1 base and 6 bases, with 15 bases remaining between them.

The rearrangement links TRBV20-1 to TRBJ2-1, with 8 bases lining up with TRBD2. V lost 5 bases to trimming and J lost 7 bases; unmatched junction nucleotides: 16. This CDR3 is 16 amino acids long. CDR1 is DFQATT, CDR2 SNEGSKA, per germline (reference sequence). CDR3 bases: TGCAGTGCTCCTTCGTTACGGGAGGGCGACGGGAATGAGCAGTTCTTC. Encoded protein: CSAPSLREGDGNEQFF.

The CDR3 DNA follows: TGTGCCAGCAGTGATTCACTCGGCGGCTACTACGAGCAGTACTTC. This codes for CASSDSLGGYYEQYF. This chain connects TRBV25-1 to TRBJ2-7; D is unclear. In germline, CDR1 is MGHDK, CDR2 SYGVNS. Deletions cut 3 bases from V and 3 bases from J, with 15 bases between. The CDR3 covers 15 residues.

This rearrangement joins TRBV29-1 to TRBJ1-2; the match to TRBD1 covers 9 bases. The CDR3 loop spans 12 amino acids. Germline CDR1 reads SQVTM; CDR2 reads ANQGSEA. Unmatched junction bases numbered 2, after V lost 6 bases and J lost 3 bases. The chain's CDR3 is CSVDRGYYGYTF. The CDR3 DNA sequence: TGCAGCGTGGACAGGGGATACTATGGCTACACCTTC.

The chain employs TRBV14 and TRBJ2-7, with D unclear. The J call may be faulty, since TRBJ2-5 better matches the DNA end. Germline V gene lookup returns CDR1 SGHDN and CDR2 FVKESK. CDR3 length: 16 residues. The CDR3 nucleotides are TGTGCCAGCAGCCAAGAGCGAGGAAGTAAGGGAGAGACCCAGTACTTC. Protein: CASSQERGSKGETQYF.

There are a few counts of this clonotype. The CDR3 nucleotides are TGTGCCAGCAGCCAAGGCCCTAGGGGGCCGAAGACAGATACGCAGTATTTT. Its protein product is CASSQGPRGPKTDTQYF. The chain recombines TRBV3-1 with TRBJ2-3; 7 nucleotides agree with TRBD1. Germline V gives CDR1 LGHDT, CDR2 YNNKEL (reference sequence). This CDR3 spans 17 amino acids. The V segment lost 1 base and the J segment 3 bases; nucleotides outside the gene matches: 10.

J is TRBJ2-7 and V is TRBV6-1; 14 positions match TRBD2. Germline V CDR1 and CDR2: MNHNS, SASEGT. The CDR3 is made up of 19 amino acids. V trimming: 5 bases; J trimming: 1 base; junction bases outside the gene matches: 13. CDR3: CASSRTRTSGRPSSYEQYF. The CDR3 DNA reads TGTGCCAGCAGTCGGACCCGGACTAGCGGGAGGCCCTCTTCCTACGAGCAGTACTTC.

V is TRBV20-1 and J is TRBJ2-5; D could derive from TRBD1 or TRBD2 (6 bases each). Between the trimmed V and J ends, which lost 7 bases and 5 bases, there was a span of 32 bases. Germline V gene lookup returns CDR1 DFQATT and CDR2 SNEGSKA (reference sequence). There are 18 residues in the CDR3. The CDR3 is CSGRDMLQGFGSRETQYF. In DNA form, the CDR3 reads TGCAGTGGACGCGATATGTTACAGGGATTCGGGAGCAGGGAGACCCAGTACTTC.

Comment on this clonotype: An end of the junction does not agree with germline; a read error may underlie this. The chain combines TRBV20-1 with TRBJ2-1, with 8 bases lining up with TRBD2. This CDR3 is 15 amino acids long. The germline V gene encodes CDR1 DFQATT and CDR2 SNEGSKA (reference sequence). CDR3 amino acids: CSARPIAGIYNGQFF. The CDR3 nucleotides are TGCAGTGCTAGACCTATAGCGGGAATCTACAATGGGCAGTTCTTC.

The rearrangement links TRBV20-1 to TRBJ2-1; D call uncertain. This CDR3 contains 10 residues. CDR1 DFQATT and CDR2 SNEGSKA come from the germline V gene (reference sequence). The germline V and J ends were trimmed by 6 bases and 11 bases, with 11 bases remaining between them. Here the CDR3 DNA reads TGCAGTGCGGGTCCGGGTCAGCAGTTCTTC. This sequence encodes CSAGPGQQFF.

This chain connects TRBV7-8 to TRBJ2-4; 9 bases line up with TRBD1. V shed 4 bases and J 2 bases; nucleotides not matched to a gene: 6. The CDR3 runs to 16 residues. Germline V gives CDR1 SGHVS, CDR2 FQNEAQ. The CDR3: CASSSDRGGSKNIQYF. The CDR3 DNA reads TGTGCCAGCAGCTCCGACAGGGGGGGATCCAAAAACATTCAGTACTTC.

The chain joins TRBV10-3 to TRBJ2-5; 7 nucleotides match TRBD2. V dropped 4 bases and J dropped 3; count of bases not matched to a gene: 2. Germline CDR1 reads ENHRY; CDR2 reads SYGVKD. This CDR3 comprises 13 residues. The CDR3 region has the DNA TGTGCCATCAGTGGCCTAGCGGAAGAGACCCAGTACTTC. Its protein is CAISGLAEETQYF.

V gene TRBV20-1 combines with J gene TRBJ2-7; D not resolved. Germline CDR1 is DFQATT and CDR2 is SNEGSKA (reference sequence). The CDR3 is 15 amino acids. The V end was cut by 7 bases, the J end by 5 bases, with 24 bases between. CDR3 DNA sequence: TGCAGTGGACCAAGGAAAGGGTTGTGTCTTAACGAGCAGTACTTC. Protein sequence: CSGPRKGLCLNEQYF.

The chain joins TRBV5-5 to TRBJ1-2, with D possibly matching TRBD1 (5 bases). The CDR3 has 15 residues. V was pared by 2 bases and J by 0 bases, with 11 bases between. CDR1 is SGHKS, CDR2 YYEKEE, per germline (reference sequence). The CDR3 DNA sequence: TGTGCCAGCAGCTTCGAGGGACGGTCTAACTATGGCTACACCTTC. Residues: CASSFEGRSNYGYTF. The variable domain in full, completed from reference TRBV5-5 and TRBJ1-2, reads DAGVTQSPTHLIKTRGQQVTLRCSPISGHKSVSWYQQVLGQGPQFIFQYYEKEERGRGNFPDRFSARQFPNYSSELNVNALLLGDSALYLCASSFEGRSNYGYTFGSGTRLTVV.

V and J are TRBV12-3 or TRBV12-4 and TRBJ1-4; no clear D gene. The CDR3 totals 15 residues. V gave up 6 bases and J gave up 3 bases, with 14 bases separating them. The CDR3 DNA is TGTGCCAGCAGATCCACCCTGGTATCTAATGAAAAACTGTTTTTT. Protein product: CASRSTLVSNEKLFF.

The gene calls are TRBV4-2 and TRBJ2-3, with TRBD2 matching 7 bases. CDR1 and CDR2 from the germline V gene are LGHNA and YNFKEQ. Germline trimming cut 2 bases from V and 1 base from J; bases unmatched to any gene: 6. The CDR3 is 16 amino acids. CDR3 coding DNA: TGTGCCAGCAGCCAAATAGCGGGCCTACGCACAGATACGCAGTATTTT. This sequence encodes CASSQIAGLRTDTQYF.

The chain carries TRBV20-1 and TRBJ2-3; D gene uncertain. The CDR3 covers 12 residues. Germline loops: CDR1 DFQATT, CDR2 SNEGSKA (reference sequence). The V end was cut by 3 bases, the J end by 5 bases, with 9 bases between. The chain's CDR3 is CSARHKLDTQYF. The CDR3 DNA is TGCAGTGCTAGGCACAAATTAGATACGCAGTATTTT.

The genes are TRBV12-3 or TRBV12-4 and TRBJ2-6; D remains ambiguous. The CDR3 loop spans 13 amino acids. Trimming removed 2 bases at V and 4 bases at J, with 3 bases between. For the CDR3, the DNA is TGTGCCAGCAGTTTATTCGGGGCCAACGTCCTGACTTTC. Its translation: CASSLFGANVLTF.

The chain joins TRBV2 to TRBJ2-4; the match to TRBD1 covers 11 bases. Germline values: CDR1 SNHLY, CDR2 FYNNEI. CDR3 length equals 14 residues. V trimming: 6 bases; J trimming: 3 bases; junction bases outside the gene matches: 1. CDR3 nucleotide sequence: TGTGCCAGCAGGGGGACAGGGGGCAAAAACATTCAGTACTTC. It specifies CASRGTGGKNIQYF. The full variable domain, completed using reference TRBV2 and TRBJ2-4, is EPEVTQTPSHQVTQMGQEVILRCVPISNHLYFYWYRQILGQKVEFLVSFYNNEISEKSEIFDDQFSVERPDGSNFTLKIRSTKLEDSAMYFCASRGTGGKNIQYFGAGTRLSVL.

A few counts support this clonotype. The chain joins TRBV7-3 to TRBJ2-1, with 9 bases matching TRBD1. V gave up 4 bases and J gave up 5 bases; unmatched junction bases: 9. This CDR3 region has 16 residues. Germline V lookup: CDR1 SGHTA, CDR2 FQGTGA. The CDR3 nucleotides read TGTGCCAGCAGCTACGCCGGGACAGGGATTAACAATGAGCAGTTCTTC. Its protein product is CASSYAGTGINNEQFF.

The chain uses TRBV11-2 and TRBJ2-3; possibly TRBD1 or TRBD2 for D (5 bases each). Germline V lookup: CDR1 SGHAT, CDR2 FQNNGV. The CDR3 consists of 14 residues. Trimming removed 3 bases at V and 5 bases at J, with 12 bases between. The chain's CDR3 is CASSLGHGGDTQYF. The CDR3 DNA sequence: TGTGCCAGCAGCTTGGGGCATGGGGGAGATACGCAGTATTTT.

The V call is TRBV5-1, the J call TRBJ2-1, with 9 bases matching TRBD2. There are 16 residues in the CDR3. The germline V gene encodes CDR1 SGHRS and CDR2 YFSETQ. V was pared by 1 base and J by 2 bases, with 4 bases of the junction left unmatched. The CDR3 DNA reads TGCGCCAGCAGCTTGATAGCGGGAGACCCCTACAATGAGCAGTTCTTC. Protein product: CASSLIAGDPYNEQFF.